The clone carrying this TCR beta chain was counted many times. Its matching antigen is unknown. Documented time point: sample taken at primary tumor resection. Unsorted whole RNA samples from tumor, nontumor lung or frozen PBMC were sequenced. Donation came from 70 or so patients with untreated early-stage non-small cell lung cancer. These data come from a study of spatial heterogeneity in lung cancer. Study information: Consistent detection of more beta-chain than alpha-chain sequences was observed. There were, on average, more than 8.5 raw-read appearances for each unique TCR and UMI combination. The study, taken as a whole, reports: Blood contained ubiquitous expanded tumor TCRs more at resection than at follow-up.

TCRdb called the 5' RACE reads again in MiXCR, with one record for every CDR3 protein. The sample has tens of thousands of distinct CDR3 sequences; 5.3% are singletons. V dropped 3 bases and J dropped 2 bases, with 11 bases sitting between them. Germline V gene data show CDR1 as SEHNR and CDR2 as FQNEAQ (reference sequence). This CDR3 has 14 amino acids. This sequence was found in a male donor with early-stage non-small cell lung cancer. The rearrangement uses TRBV7-9 and TRBJ2-7, with D possibly matching TRBD1 (6 bases). This specimen was PBMCs, taken at surgery. The CDR3 sequence is CASSFLEGAYEQYF. The CDR3 region has the DNA TGTGCCAGCAGCTTTTTAGAGGGGGCCTACGAGCAGTACTTC.